Below are 16 T cell receptor beta chains sequenced from a single sample in a study of blood T cells in healthy people across ages (dated by TCRdb to the mid-2010s). The library came from 5' RACE. A second 7 to 11 cycle PCR used a sample-barcoded 5' primer and a J-beta primer mix. Through fastp at Q25 and MiXCR, TCRdb rebuilt clones from the public reads, retaining in-frame beta chains. Each CDR3 protein appears once, grouped with its most common genes and DNA. The sample includes around 2 million distinct CDR3 sequences, with 35% to 50% observed a single time. Clones ranked in the top ten supply more than 20% of the sample. The sequenced material came from blood. The receptors here all came from a human donor in good health.

The chain combines TRBV30 with TRBJ2-7; D remains unclear. Germline V gene sequence: CDR1 GTSNPN, CDR2 SVGIG (reference sequence). The V and J ends lost 5 bases and 10 bases respectively, with 12 bases between them. The CDR3 extends over 10 amino acids. This CDR3 is CAWERGEQYF. CDR3 nucleotides: TGTGCCTGGGAACGAGGAGAACAGTACTTC.

The gene calls are TRBV4-3 and TRBJ2-5; tentative D call: TRBD2 (5 bases). Germline V gene sequence: CDR1 LGHNA, CDR2 YSLEER. V was cut by 0 bases and J by 1 base, with 12 bases left in between. The CDR3 consists of 16 residues. Here the CDR3 reads CASSQDTGFPQETQYF. CDR3 bases: TGCGCCAGCAGCCAAGATACGGGGTTCCCCCAAGAGACCCAGTACTTC.

This rearrangement joins TRBV5-1 to TRBJ2-2; D not certain. The length of the CDR3 is 16 residues. Trimming took 1 base from V and 2 from J, leaving 12 bases between them. Germline CDR1 and CDR2: SGHRS and YFSETQ. CDR3 amino acids: CASSLFVSVNTGELFF. CDR3 coding DNA: TGCGCCAGCAGCTTGTTTGTGTCAGTCAACACCGGGGAGCTGTTTTTT. Drawing the rest from reference TRBV5-1 and TRBJ2-2, the complete variable domain is KAGVTQTPRYLIKTRGQQVTLSCSPISGHRSVSWYQQTPGQGLQFLFEYFSETQRNKGNFPGRFSGRQFSNSRSEMNVSTLELGDSALYLCASSLFVSVNTGELFFGEGSRLTVL.

This clonotype appeared a few times. The chain is built from TRBV20-1 and TRBJ2-4; no clear D. The CDR3 spans 11 residues. Germline V lookup: CDR1 DFQATT, CDR2 SNEGSKA (reference sequence). The CDR3 nucleotides are TGCACCATAGGCCAGAGGCAAGAGCAGTACTTC. It is translated as CTIGQRQEQYF.

The gene calls are TRBV4-3 and TRBJ1-1; D not certain. The V gene's germline CDR1 is LGHNA and CDR2 YSLEER. The CDR3 is 13 residues long. V was trimmed by 0 bases and J by 4 bases, leaving 6 bases between them. CDR3: CASSQDKFTEAFF. DNA of the CDR3: TGCGCCAGCAGCCAAGACAAATTCACTGAAGCTTTCTTT.

This rearrangement joins TRBV5-1 to TRBJ1-2; D call uncertain. Germline-derived CDR1 and CDR2 are SGHRS and YFSETQ. The V gene lost 1 base and the J gene lost 7 bases, with 11 bases spanning the gap. The CDR3 sequence is 13 residues long. CDR3 protein: CASSLHPEGGYTF. The CDR3 bases are TGCGCCAGCAGCTTGCACCCCGAGGGTGGCTACACCTTC. Filled out from reference TRBV5-1 and TRBJ1-2, the complete variable domain reads KAGVTQTPRYLIKTRGQQVTLSCSPISGHRSVSWYQQTPGQGLQFLFEYFSETQRNKGNFPGRFSGRQFSNSRSEMNVSTLELGDSALYLCASSLHPEGGYTFGSGTRLTVV.

The chain joins TRBV29-1 to TRBJ1-1; D is perhaps TRBD1 (5 bases). Germline loops: CDR1 SQVTM, CDR2 ANQGSEA. The CDR3 length is 11 residues. In nucleotides, the CDR3 is TGCAGTTTACAGGACGGGACTGAAGCTTTCTTT. Encoded protein: CSLQDGTEAFF.

For this clonotype: A single base separates this from a much larger clone, so it may be a read error. The chain couples TRBV6-5 to TRBJ2-7, with unresolved D. The V gene's germline CDR1 is MNHEY and CDR2 SVGAGI. Trimming removed 4 bases from V and 5 bases from J, with 6 bases in between. This CDR3 contains 11 residues. The CDR3 reads CASSSWHEQYF. In nucleotides, the CDR3 is TGTGCCAGCAGTTCCTGGCACGAGCAGTACTTC.

V usage is TRBV27 and J usage is TRBJ2-5, with a tentative D call TRBD1 (6 bases). Per germline, CDR1 MNHEY and CDR2 SMNVEV (reference sequence). The V gene lost 1 base and the J gene lost 5 bases, with 14 bases spanning the gap. The CDR3 runs 15 residues. CDR3 coding DNA: TGTGCCAGCAGTTTATTTCCCACAGGGAAGGAGACCCAGTACTTC. Its protein is CASSLFPTGKETQYF.

The chain links TRBV7-2 to TRBJ2-1, with 12 bases identical to TRBD1. The CDR3 loop spans 18 amino acids. The V segment lost 1 base and the J segment 2 bases; nucleotides outside the gene matches: 6. Germline-derived CDR1 and CDR2 are SGHTA and FQGNSA. The CDR3 here is CASSLEGQGAGTYNEQFF. The CDR3 region has the DNA TGTGCCAGCAGCTTAGAGGGACAGGGGGCAGGTACCTACAATGAGCAGTTCTTC.

CDR3 sequence: CASSSPGINTEAFF. CDR3 DNA sequence: TGTGCCAGCAGTTCCCCCGGGATTAACACTGAAGCTTTCTTT. The chain is built from TRBV28 and TRBJ1-1; unclear D gene. The ends were cut back, 4 bases at V and 2 bases at J, with 11 bases in the middle. The CDR3 is made up of 14 amino acids. Germline loops: CDR1 MDHEN, CDR2 SYDVKM.

This clonotype was found a few times. The chain is built from TRBV11-2 and TRBJ2-5; 12 bases agree with TRBD2. The germline V gene has CDR1 SGHAT and CDR2 FQNNGV. CDR3 length: 19 residues. The V segment lost 0 bases and the J segment 3 bases; nucleotides outside the gene matches: 11. The CDR3 loop reads CASSLDQRLAGDGKETQYF. In nucleotides, the CDR3 is TGTGCCAGCAGCTTAGATCAAAGACTAGCGGGGGACGGCAAAGAGACCCAGTACTTC.

The rearrangement uses TRBV7-2 and TRBJ2-7, with TRBD2 matching 15 bases. Trimming took 3 bases from V and 6 from J; bases not matched to a gene: 3. The CDR3 runs to 15 residues. In germline, CDR1 is SGHTA, CDR2 FQGNSA. The CDR3 DNA sequence: TGTGCCAGCAGCTTGGGACTAGCGGGGGGAGGCGAGCAGTACTTC. This gives the protein CASSLGLAGGGEQYF.

The chain links TRBV24-1 to TRBJ2-3; 9 bases agree with TRBD1. The CDR3 spans 17 residues. Germline V gives CDR1 KGHDR, CDR2 SFDVKD. After removal of 11 bases from V and 0 bases from J, the junction contained 14 bases not matched to a gene. CDR3 loop: CAIAGRDRGKSTDTQYF. DNA of the CDR3: TGTGCCATCGCGGGGCGCGACAGGGGGAAAAGCACAGATACGCAGTATTTT.

This clonotype was counted between two and nine times. The rearrangement links TRBV16 to TRBJ2-3, with unresolved D. Trimming removed 8 bases at V and 0 bases at J, with 15 bases between. CDR1 is KGHSY and CDR2 is FQNENV in the germline V gene. The CDR3 is made up of 15 amino acids. CDR3 sequence: CASLMGTSSTDTQYF. For the CDR3, the DNA is TGTGCCAGCTTGATGGGTACTTCTAGCACAGATACGCAGTATTTT.

This clonotype came up a few times. The chain combines TRBV10-3 with TRBJ2-5; 9 bases align to TRBD2. J gave up 7 bases and V 3 bases, and 12 bases lay outside the gene matches. Germline V gene sequence: CDR1 ENHRY, CDR2 SYGVKD. The CDR3 sequence is 16 residues long. The CDR3 spells CAISDVPSGEGATQYF. CDR3 bases: TGTGCCATCAGTGACGTCCCTAGCGGGGAGGGGGCGACCCAGTACTTC.